The 19 T cell receptor beta chains given below trace back to one sample, sequenced in a study of T and B cells in COVID-19 patients. Multiplex PCR with BIOMED2 TRB-A/B primer pools amplified TRB rearrangements. TCRdb re-called the multiplex PCR reads through MiXCR, storing one row per CDR3 protein. The repertoire holds around 6,700 distinct CDR3 sequences, about 25% seen once, with around 10% in the top ten. Blood genomic DNA input for TRB amplification was 250-500 ng. The sample was blood. All receptors derive from a human donor with active COVID-19.

Ten or more counts support this clonotype. V usage is TRBV5-5 and J usage is TRBJ2-1, with 13 nucleotides matching TRBD2. The V segment lost 4 bases and the J segment 7 bases; nucleotides outside the gene matches: 17. Looked up from germline, CDR1 is SGHKS and CDR2 is YYEKEE (reference sequence). This CDR3 is 19 amino acids long. CDR3 residues: CASSPTGLAGVPAGNEQFF. DNA of the CDR3: TGTGCCAGCAGCCCTACTGGACTAGCGGGAGTTCCGGCAGGGAATGAGCAGTTCTTC.

In this sample, this clonotype is large. The rearrangement uses TRBV27 and TRBJ2-4; D is unresolved. The CDR3 has 16 residues. The germline V and J ends were trimmed by 0 bases and 0 bases, with 9 bases remaining between them. The germline V gene encodes CDR1 MNHEY and CDR2 SMNVEV (reference sequence). The CDR3 region is CASSLSNPLAKNIQYF. Here the CDR3 DNA reads TGTGCCAGCAGTTTATCAAATCCATTAGCCAAAAACATTCAGTACTTC.

By share, this clonotype counts as medium-sized (0.01 to 0.1%). The chain couples TRBV19 to TRBJ2-5; D is perhaps TRBD1 (5 bases). CDR1 is LNHDA, CDR2 SQIVND, per germline (reference sequence). CDR3 size: 15 residues. V was cut by 2 bases and J by 5 bases, with 15 bases left in between. CDR3 region: CASSIFSGRQETQYF. The CDR3 coding sequence is TGTGCCAGTAGTATATTCTCAGGGCGGCAGGAGACCCAGTACTTC.

This clonotype qualifies as medium-sized. This chain joins TRBV6-5 and TRBJ2-5, with D unresolved. The CDR3 contains 14 residues. Germline V lookup: CDR1 MNHEY, CDR2 SVGAGI. The V gene lost 10 bases and the J gene lost 2 bases, with 17 bases spanning the gap. DNA for the CDR3: TGTGCCACGCAGCCGGTTTATTTGCAAGAGACCCAGTACTTC. It translates to CATQPVYLQETQYF.

By frequency in the sample, this clonotype is medium-sized. V is TRBV19 and J is TRBJ1-2; D is unresolved. The CDR3 has 14 amino acids. V was trimmed by 4 bases and J by 6 bases, leaving 15 bases between them. CDR1 is LNHDA and CDR2 is SQIVND in the germline V gene (reference sequence). CDR3 residues: CASSKDRTGDGYTF. As DNA, the CDR3 is TGTGCCAGTAGTAAGGACCGGACTGGGGATGGCTACACCTTC.

The sample holds one count of this clonotype. The chain uses TRBV20-1 and TRBJ2-1; D tentatively fits TRBD1 or TRBD2 (5 bases each). Per the germline V gene, CDR1 is DFQATT and CDR2 is SNEGSKA (reference sequence). The CDR3 has 12 residues. V dropped 6 bases and J dropped 8 bases, with 14 bases sitting between them. The DNA of the CDR3 is TGCAGTGCCCCCGTGAGGGGCGATGAGCAGTTCTTC. Translating gives CSAPVRGDEQFF.

This chain joins TRBV12-3 or TRBV12-4 and TRBJ1-2, with D maybe TRBD1 (6 bases). This CDR3 has 19 residues. Trimming stripped 7 bases from V and 4 bases from J, with 31 bases between. The CDR3 protein is CASTRTFGVWGGRGYGYTF. The CDR3 DNA reads TGTGCCAGCACCCGGACTTTTGGAGTTTGGGGGGGCAGGGGCTATGGCTACACCTTC.

This clonotype is labeled as medium-sized (0.01 to 0.1%). Here the CDR3 DNA reads TGTGCCAGCAGTTACTCTCTACTACAACGTTACCTCAGCTCCTACAATGAGCAGTTCTTC. Translating gives CASSYSLLQRYLSSYNEQFF. The chain links TRBV6-2 or TRBV6-3 to TRBJ2-1; unclear D gene. This CDR3 has 20 amino acids. The V end lost 0 bases, the J end lost 0 bases, and 21 bases lay between the germline ends. Germline V gene sequence: CDR1 MNHEY, CDR2 SVGEGT.

The J gene is TRBJ1-1, the V gene TRBV7-6, with 9 bases aligning to TRBD1. The junction had 6 bases not matched to a gene; V was cut back by 5 bases and J by 5 bases. The CDR3 sequence is 14 residues long. Germline lookup yields CDR1 SGHVS and CDR2 FNYEAQ. CDR3 DNA: TGTGCCAGCAGCCCTCGGACAGGGGAGACTGAAGCTTTCTTT. It is translated as CASSPRTGETEAFF.

J is TRBJ2-7 and V is TRBV7-2; 10 bases are shared with TRBD2. This CDR3 is built from 17 residues. The germline CDR1 and CDR2 sequences are SGHTA and FQGNSA. J gave up 0 bases and V 5 bases, and 10 bases lay outside the gene matches. CDR3 in DNA: TGTGCCAGCAGCCGGACTAGCGGACTGGAAACCTCCTACGAGCAGTACTTC. Translating gives CASSRTSGLETSYEQYF. Looking up the rest from reference TRBV7-2 and TRBJ2-7 gives the full variable domain: GAGVSQSPSNKVTEKGKDVELRCDPISGHTALYWYRQSLGQGLEFLIYFQGNSAPDKSGLPSDRFSAERTGGSVSTLTIQRTQQEDSAVYLCASSRTSGLETSYEQYFGPGTRLTVT.

A note on this clonotype: One end of the junction does not line up with germline, which may come from a read error. The chain is built from TRBV7-9 and TRBJ2-7, with 8 bases lining up with TRBD2. The V gene's germline CDR1 is SEHNR and CDR2 FQNEAQ (reference sequence). The CDR3 covers 15 residues. CDR3 sequence reads: CASSQGVAGTYEQYF. The DNA for the CDR3 is TGCGCCAGCAGCCAAGGGGTAGCGGGGACCTACGAGCAGTACTTC.

This clonotype counts as large. The chain links TRBV29-1 to TRBJ2-1; possibly TRBD2 for D (7 bases). Trimming took off 5 bases at V and 3 bases at J, with 14 bases between the two ends. Germline CDR1 is SQVTM and CDR2 is ANQGSEA. This CDR3 spans 14 amino acids. Written as DNA, the CDR3 is TGCAGCGTTAAACGGGGGGCCCTCTACAATGAGCAGTTCTTC. This sequence encodes CSVKRGALYNEQFF.

Within the sample, this clonotype is medium-sized. The chain employs TRBV12-3 or TRBV12-4 and TRBJ2-6; D is perhaps TRBD1 (6 bases). V shed 4 bases and J shed 1 base, with 11 bases lying between them. The CDR3 has 16 amino acids. DNA of the CDR3: TGTGCCAGCAGTTGGGCAGGGGAATCTGGGGCCAACGTCCTGACTTTC. It is translated as CASSWAGESGANVLTF.

This clonotype has at least ten counts. J is TRBJ1-2 and V is TRBV19; 7 bases are shared with TRBD1. The CDR3 spans 15 residues. In germline, CDR1 is LNHDA, CDR2 SQIVND (reference sequence). After removal of 5 bases from V and 0 bases from J, the junction contained 6 bases not matched to a gene. CDR3 region: CASSERDSANYGYTF. The CDR3 nucleotides are TGTGCCAGTAGTGAACGGGACAGTGCTAACTATGGCTACACCTTC. The whole variable domain, remainder taken from reference TRBV19 and TRBJ1-2, is DGGITQSPKYLFRKEGQNVTLSCEQNLNHDAMYWYRQDPGQGLRLIYYSQIVNDFQKGDIAEGYSVSREKKESFPLTVTSAQKNPTAFYLCASSERDSANYGYTFGSGTRLTVV.

The chain joins TRBV4-2 to TRBJ2-1; TRBD2 is a possible D gene (7 bases). Germline V CDR1 and CDR2: LGHNA, YNFKEQ. The CDR3 contains 19 residues. The V end was cut by 0 bases, the J end by 0 bases, with 18 bases between. CDR3 amino acids: CASSQEDRRLAVSYNEQFF. CDR3 in DNA: TGTGCCAGCAGCCAAGAGGACAGAAGACTAGCAGTCTCCTACAATGAGCAGTTCTTC.

The chain carries TRBV4-1 and TRBJ2-1; 8 bases align to TRBD2. J lost 4 bases, V lost 4 bases, and 9 bases had no gene match. The length of the CDR3 is 16 residues. Germline CDR1 MGHRA, CDR2 YSYEKL. This CDR3 is CASSLRSGLEYNEQFF. For the CDR3, the DNA is TGCGCCAGCAGCCTAAGATCGGGACTAGAGTACAATGAGCAGTTCTTC.

To note about this clonotype: A much larger clone sits a single nucleotide away, making a read error possible. J is TRBJ1-1 and V is TRBV6-1, with D uncertain. The CDR3 runs to 12 residues. CDR1 is MNHNS, CDR2 SASEGT, per germline. Trimming took off 10 bases at V and 7 bases at J, with 16 bases between the two ends. CDR3 sequence: CANRRRKDEAFF. The CDR3, as DNA: TGTGCCAACCGGAGGCGCAAAGATGAAGCTTTCTTT.

This clonotype was counted only a few times. This sequence joins TRBV7-3 and TRBJ2-5; unclear D gene. The CDR3 extends over 13 amino acids. Trimming stripped 2 bases from V and 5 bases from J, with 9 bases between. Germline CDR1 SGHTA, CDR2 FQGTGA. This CDR3 reads CASSLGPDETQYF. Written as DNA, the CDR3 is TGTGCCAGCAGCTTAGGTCCCGACGAGACCCAGTACTTC. Combining the CDR3 with reference TRBV7-3 and TRBJ2-5 gives the whole variable domain GAGVSQTPSNKVTEKGKYVELRCDPISGHTALYWYRQSLGQGPEFLIYFQGTGAADDSGLPNDRFFAVRPEGSVSTLKIQRTERGDSAVYLCASSLGPDETQYFGPGTRLLVL.

V and J are TRBV11-3 and TRBJ2-7; TRBD2 matches 9 bases. With V trimmed by 2 bases and J by 4 bases, 6 bases remained unmatched. The CDR3 is 15 amino acids. Germline V lookup: CDR1 SGHNT, CDR2 YENEEA. The CDR3 spells CASSLSIAGVYEQYF. CDR3 nucleotides: TGTGCCAGCAGCTTATCTATAGCGGGAGTGTACGAGCAGTACTTC.